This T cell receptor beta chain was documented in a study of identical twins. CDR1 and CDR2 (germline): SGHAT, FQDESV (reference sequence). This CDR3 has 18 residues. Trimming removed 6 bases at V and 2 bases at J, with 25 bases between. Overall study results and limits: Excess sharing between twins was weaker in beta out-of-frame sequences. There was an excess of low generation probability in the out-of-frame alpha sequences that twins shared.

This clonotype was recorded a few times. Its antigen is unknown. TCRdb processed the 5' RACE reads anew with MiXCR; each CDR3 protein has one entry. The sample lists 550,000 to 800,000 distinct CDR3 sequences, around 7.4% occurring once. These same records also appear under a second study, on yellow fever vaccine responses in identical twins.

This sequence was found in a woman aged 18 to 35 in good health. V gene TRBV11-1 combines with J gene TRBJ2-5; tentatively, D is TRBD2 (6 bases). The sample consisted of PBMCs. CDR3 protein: CASSRLGGTGPRQETQYF. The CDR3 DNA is TGTGCCAGCAGTCGACTCGGCGGGACTGGTCCCCGTCAAGAGACCCAGTACTTC.